The 13 T cell receptor beta chains below come from one sample, sequenced in a study of follicular helper T cells after annual influenza vaccination. Time point given: 2015-2016 season, pre-vaccination. Sequenced by immunoSEQ multiplex PCR; TCRdb stores in-frame clones only, minus some. The repertoire holds some 10,000 clones, with around 85% as singletons. Source: CXCR5+ CD38- circulating T follicular helper cells from blood, taken on the day of influenza vaccination. Subset defined: circulating Tfh, non-naive CD4+CXCR5+PD-1+ (ICOS+CD38+ or ICOS-CD38-). Source of these receptors: an adult who received the influenza vaccine.

J is TRBJ2-3 and V is TRBV7-3; 16 bases are shared with TRBD2. CDR3 length: 16 residues. After removal of 5 bases from V and 10 bases from J, the junction contained 9 bases not matched to a gene. Germline CDR1 and CDR2: SGHTA and FQGTGA. The CDR3 sequence: CASSPGLAGGLWAQYF. The CDR3 DNA reads TGTGCCAGCAGCCCGGGACTAGCGGGGGGGCTCTGGGCGCAGTATTTT.

The genes are TRBV6-1 and TRBJ1-2; D is unclear. V was cut by 4 bases and J by 2 bases, with 11 bases left in between. Germline CDR1 MNHNS, CDR2 SASEGT. This CDR3 spans 14 amino acids. The CDR3 DNA is TGTGCCAGCAGTGGGGAGGGTAACAACTATGGCTACACCTTC. This encodes CASSGEGNNYGYTF.

A few counts support this clone. This chain uses TRBV6-5 with TRBJ1-2; D unclear. Germline V gene lookup returns CDR1 MNHEY and CDR2 SVGAGI. V was shortened by 2 bases and J by 6 bases, with 7 bases between the two germline ends. The CDR3 extends over 12 amino acids. The DNA for the CDR3 is TGTGCCAGCAGTTACGCCGGAGATGGCTACACCTTC. As protein: CASSYAGDGYTF.

V and J are TRBV19 and TRBJ1-5; maybe TRBD1 (5 bases). V was pared by 5 bases and J by 2 bases, with 10 bases between. The CDR3 length is 14 residues. CDR1 is LNHDA and CDR2 is SQIVND in the germline V gene (reference sequence). CDR3 bases: TGTGCCAGTAGTGCCCAGGGAGGCAATCAGCCCCAGCATTTT. This translates into CASSAQGGNQPQHF.

V and J are TRBV7-2 and TRBJ2-7; 7 bases line up with TRBD2. CDR3 length equals 13 residues. Trimming took 1 base from V and 9 from J; bases not matched to a gene: 6. CDR1 SGHTA and CDR2 FQGNSA come from the germline V gene. The CDR3 coding sequence is TGTGCCAGCAGCTTAGTCCAGCGGGAATCGCAGTACTTC. The encoded protein is CASSLVQRESQYF.

The rearrangement uses TRBV4-2 and TRBJ2-2; possible D gene TRBD2, 5 bases. V lost 0 bases and J 5 bases, leaving 13 bases between the germline ends. The CDR3 has 16 residues. CDR1 and CDR2 from the germline V gene are LGHNA and YNFKEQ. DNA for the CDR3: TGTGCCAGCAGCCAAGATCAAGGAGGAAGGACCGGGGAGCTGTTTTTT. It yields the protein CASSQDQGGRTGELFF.

This chain connects TRBV28 to TRBJ1-4, with D tentatively TRBD1 (5 bases). V dropped 5 bases and J dropped 5 bases, with 15 bases sitting between them. The CDR3 length is 15 residues. Per germline, CDR1 MDHEN and CDR2 SYDVKM. In DNA form, the CDR3 reads TGTGCCAGCAGTCCTCGCGGGACGCGAAATGAAAAACTGTTTTTT. Protein product: CASSPRGTRNEKLFF.

The chain carries TRBV5-6 and TRBJ1-2; D not certain. Germline CDR1 reads SGHDT; CDR2 reads YYEEEE. The CDR3 runs to 13 residues. Trimming cost V 0 bases and J 6 bases, with 9 bases left between them. The CDR3 nucleotides read TGTGCCAGCAGCTTGGAGGACGCTCATGGCTACACCTTC. It translates to CASSLEDAHGYTF. The whole variable domain, filled in from reference TRBV5-6 and TRBJ1-2, reads DAGVTQSPTHLIKTRGQQVTLRCSPKSGHDTVSWYQQALGQGPQFIFQYYEEEERQRGNFPDRFSGHQFPNYSSELNVNALLLGDSALYLCASSLEDAHGYTFGSGTRLTVV.

The CDR3 sequence is CASSYSATGRSETQYF. CDR3 nucleotide sequence: TGTGCCAGCAGTTACTCGGCGACAGGGAGGTCGGAGACCCAGTACTTC. This chain uses TRBV6-5 with TRBJ2-5; D may be TRBD1 (7 bases). The germline V and J ends were trimmed by 0 bases and 5 bases, with 16 bases remaining between them. Germline assignment: CDR1 MNHEY and CDR2 SVGAGI. This CDR3 is 16 amino acids long.

This sequence joins TRBV28 and TRBJ1-6; TRBD1 aligns across 8 bases. Trimming removed 8 bases from V and 5 bases from J; junction bases left unmatched: 8. Per the germline V gene, CDR1 is MDHEN and CDR2 is SYDVKM. CDR3 length equals 15 residues. The CDR3 DNA follows: TGTGCCAGCCTAGACAGGGGCCGGAATAATTCACCCCTCCACTTT. Its translation is CASLDRGRNNSPLHF.

The chain links TRBV4-2 to TRBJ2-3; possibly TRBD2 for D (7 bases). The V and J ends lost 0 bases and 8 bases respectively, with 21 bases between them. This CDR3 has 17 amino acids. Germline V lookup: CDR1 LGHNA, CDR2 YNFKEQ. CDR3 bases: TGTGCCAGCAGCCAAGATTATGGTATGAGGGGGGGGTCTACGCAGTATTTT. Protein sequence: CASSQDYGMRGGSTQYF.

This chain connects TRBV5-1 to TRBJ2-7, with TRBD2 identical over 7 bases. The ends lost 5 bases at V and 0 bases at J; junction bases unmatched: 8. Germline assignment: CDR1 SGHRS and CDR2 YFSETQ. The CDR3 totals 15 residues. CDR3 DNA sequence: TGCGCCAGCAGGAAGGCTAGCGGATCCTCCTACGAGCAGTACTTC. Translation gives CASRKASGSSYEQYF.

V gene TRBV7-9 combines with J gene TRBJ2-3; D not resolved. The CDR3 has 13 amino acids. CDR1 and CDR2 from the germline V gene are SEHNR and FQNEAQ (reference sequence). Trimming left V 4 bases short and J 4 bases short, with 9 bases between. This chain's CDR3 is CASSSLGPDTQYF. CDR3 nucleotide sequence: TGTGCCAGCAGCTCACTCGGACCAGATACGCAGTATTTT.